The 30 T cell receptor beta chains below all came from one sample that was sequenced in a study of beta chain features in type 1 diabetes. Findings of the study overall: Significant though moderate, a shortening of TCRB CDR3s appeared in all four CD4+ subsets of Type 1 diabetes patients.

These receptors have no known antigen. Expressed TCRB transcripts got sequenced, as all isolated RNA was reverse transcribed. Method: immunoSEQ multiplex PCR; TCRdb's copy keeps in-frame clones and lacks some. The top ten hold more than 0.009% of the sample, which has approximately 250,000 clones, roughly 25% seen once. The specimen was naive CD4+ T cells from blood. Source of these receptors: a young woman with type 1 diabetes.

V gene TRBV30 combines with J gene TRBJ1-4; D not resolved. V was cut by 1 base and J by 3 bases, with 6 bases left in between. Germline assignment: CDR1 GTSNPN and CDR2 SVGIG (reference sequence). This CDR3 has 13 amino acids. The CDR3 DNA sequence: TGTGCCTGGAGTGGAACGGCTAATGAAAAACTGTTTTTT. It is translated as CAWSGTANEKLFF.

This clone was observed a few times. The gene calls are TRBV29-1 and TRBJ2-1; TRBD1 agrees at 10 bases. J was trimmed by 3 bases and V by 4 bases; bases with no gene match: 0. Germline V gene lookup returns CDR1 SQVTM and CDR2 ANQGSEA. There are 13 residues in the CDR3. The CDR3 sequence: CSVGDRGYNEQFF. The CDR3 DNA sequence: TGCAGCGTTGGGGACAGGGGCTACAATGAGCAGTTCTTC.

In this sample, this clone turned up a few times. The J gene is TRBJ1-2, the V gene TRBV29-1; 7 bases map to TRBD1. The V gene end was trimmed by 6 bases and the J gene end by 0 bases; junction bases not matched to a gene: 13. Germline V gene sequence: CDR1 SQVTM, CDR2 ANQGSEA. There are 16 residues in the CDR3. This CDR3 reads CSVPKLRQGSNYGYTF. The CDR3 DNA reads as TGCAGCGTCCCCAAACTACGACAGGGCTCTAACTATGGCTACACCTTC.

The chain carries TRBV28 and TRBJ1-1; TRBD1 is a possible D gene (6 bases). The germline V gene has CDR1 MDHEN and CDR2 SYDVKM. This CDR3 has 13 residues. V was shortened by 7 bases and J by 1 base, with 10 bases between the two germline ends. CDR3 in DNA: TGTGCCAGCAATAGGGGGTGGAACACTGAAGCTTTCTTT. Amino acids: CASNRGWNTEAFF.

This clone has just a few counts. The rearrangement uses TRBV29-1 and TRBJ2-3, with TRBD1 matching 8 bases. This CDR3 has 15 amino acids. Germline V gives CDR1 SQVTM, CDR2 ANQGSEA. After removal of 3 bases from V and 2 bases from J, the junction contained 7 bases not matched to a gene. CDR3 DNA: TGCAGCGTTGAGGGGGTCAGGGGGCCCACAGATACGCAGTATTTT. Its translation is CSVEGVRGPTDTQYF.

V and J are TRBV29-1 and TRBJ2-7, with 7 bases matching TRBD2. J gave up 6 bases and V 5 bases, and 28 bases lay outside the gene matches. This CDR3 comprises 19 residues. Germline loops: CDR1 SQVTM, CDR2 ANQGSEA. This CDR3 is CSVLGWGTNAGAARAEQYF. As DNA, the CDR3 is TGCAGCGTTTTGGGGTGGGGAACCAACGCGGGAGCGGCTAGGGCCGAGCAGTACTTC.

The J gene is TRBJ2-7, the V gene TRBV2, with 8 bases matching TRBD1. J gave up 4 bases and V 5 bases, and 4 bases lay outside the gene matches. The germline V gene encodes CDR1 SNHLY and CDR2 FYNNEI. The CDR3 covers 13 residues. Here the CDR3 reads CASSKDRGYEQYF. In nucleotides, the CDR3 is TGTGCCAGCAGTAAAGACAGGGGATACGAGCAGTACTTC.

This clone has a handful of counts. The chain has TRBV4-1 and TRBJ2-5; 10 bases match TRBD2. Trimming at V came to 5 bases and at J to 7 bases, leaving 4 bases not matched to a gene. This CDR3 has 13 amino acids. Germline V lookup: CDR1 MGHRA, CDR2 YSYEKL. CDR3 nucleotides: TGCGCCAGCAGCTACGGACTAGCGGCGACCCAGTACTTC. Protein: CASSYGLAATQYF.

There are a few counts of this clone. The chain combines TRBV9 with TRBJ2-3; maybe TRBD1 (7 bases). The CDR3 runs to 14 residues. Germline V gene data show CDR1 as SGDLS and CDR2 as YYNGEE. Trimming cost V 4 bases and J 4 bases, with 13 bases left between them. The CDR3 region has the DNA TGTGCCAGCAGCCCGACCAGGGGGGCAGATACGCAGTATTTT. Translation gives CASSPTRGADTQYF.

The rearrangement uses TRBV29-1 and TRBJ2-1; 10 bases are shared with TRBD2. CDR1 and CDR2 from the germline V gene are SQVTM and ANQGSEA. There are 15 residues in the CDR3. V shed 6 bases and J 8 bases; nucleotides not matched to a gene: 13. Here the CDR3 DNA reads TGCAGCGTCCCGAGACCGGGACTAGCGTACGATGAGCAGTTCTTC. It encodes CSVPRPGLAYDEQFF.

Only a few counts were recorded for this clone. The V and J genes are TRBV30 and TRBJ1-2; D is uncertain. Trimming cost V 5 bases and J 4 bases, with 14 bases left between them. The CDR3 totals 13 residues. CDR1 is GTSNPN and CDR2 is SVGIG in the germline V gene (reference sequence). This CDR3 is CAWAIHLRYGYTF. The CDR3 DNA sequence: TGTGCCTGGGCAATCCACTTGCGCTATGGCTACACCTTC.

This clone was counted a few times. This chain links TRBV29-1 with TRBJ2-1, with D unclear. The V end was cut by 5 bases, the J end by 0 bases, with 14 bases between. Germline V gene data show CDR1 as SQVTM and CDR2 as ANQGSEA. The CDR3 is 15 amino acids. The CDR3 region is CSVSPPSGSYNEQFF. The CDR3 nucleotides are TGCAGCGTTTCCCCTCCCTCCGGCTCCTACAATGAGCAGTTCTTC.

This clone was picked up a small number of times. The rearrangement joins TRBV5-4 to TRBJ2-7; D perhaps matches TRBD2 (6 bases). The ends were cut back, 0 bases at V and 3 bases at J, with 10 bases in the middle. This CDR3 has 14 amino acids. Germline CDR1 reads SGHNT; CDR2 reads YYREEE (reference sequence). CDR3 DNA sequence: TGTGCCAGCAGCTTGGGGCAGGGAGGCTACGAGCAGTACTTC. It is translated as CASSLGQGGYEQYF.

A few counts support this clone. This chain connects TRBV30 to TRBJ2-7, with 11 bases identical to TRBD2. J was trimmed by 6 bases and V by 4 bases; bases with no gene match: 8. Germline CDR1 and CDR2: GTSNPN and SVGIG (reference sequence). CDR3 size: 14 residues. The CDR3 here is CAWNPGLADSEQYF. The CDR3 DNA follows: TGTGCCTGGAATCCGGGACTAGCGGATTCCGAGCAGTACTTC.

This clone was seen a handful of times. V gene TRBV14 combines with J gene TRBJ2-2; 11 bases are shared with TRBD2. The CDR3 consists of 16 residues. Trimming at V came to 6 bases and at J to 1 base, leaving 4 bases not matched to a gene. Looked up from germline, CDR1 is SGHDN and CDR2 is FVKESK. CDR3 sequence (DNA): TGTGCCAGCAGTCGAGGGACTAGCGGGAACACCGGGGAGCTGTTTTTT. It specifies CASSRGTSGNTGELFF. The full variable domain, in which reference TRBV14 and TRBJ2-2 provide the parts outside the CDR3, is EAGVTQFPSHSVIEKGQTVTLRCDPISGHDNLYWYRRVMGKEIKFLLHFVKESKQDESGMPNNRFLAERTGGTYSTLKVQPAELEDSGVYFCASSRGTSGNTGELFFGEGSRLTVL.

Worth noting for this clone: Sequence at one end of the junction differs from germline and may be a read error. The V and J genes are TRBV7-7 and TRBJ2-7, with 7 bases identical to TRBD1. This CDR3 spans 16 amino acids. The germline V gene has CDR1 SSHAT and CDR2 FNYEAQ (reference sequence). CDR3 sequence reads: CASSPNPGTVVYEQYF. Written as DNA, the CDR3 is TGTGCTAGCAGCCCCAACCCCGGGACAGTCGTTTACGAGCAGTACTTC.

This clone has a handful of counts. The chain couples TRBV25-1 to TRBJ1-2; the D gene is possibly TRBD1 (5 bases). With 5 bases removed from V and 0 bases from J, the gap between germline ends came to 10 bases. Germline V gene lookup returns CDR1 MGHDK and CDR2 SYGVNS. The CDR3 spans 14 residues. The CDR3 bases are TGTGCCAGCAGTAATACAGGAGCTAACTATGGCTACACCTTC. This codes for CASSNTGANYGYTF.

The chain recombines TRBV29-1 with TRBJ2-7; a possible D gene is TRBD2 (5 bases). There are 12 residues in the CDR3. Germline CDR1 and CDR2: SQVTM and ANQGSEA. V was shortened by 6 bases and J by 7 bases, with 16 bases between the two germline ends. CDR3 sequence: CSVAAGAEEQYF. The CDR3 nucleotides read TGCAGCGTCGCCGCAGGAGCGGAAGAGCAGTACTTC.

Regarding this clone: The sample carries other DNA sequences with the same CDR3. The CDR3 reads CASSTDSYGYTF. For the CDR3, the DNA is TGCGCCAGCAGCACGGACAGCTATGGCTACACCTTC. The chain uses TRBV5-1 and TRBJ1-2, with a tentative D call TRBD1 (6 bases). CDR3 length equals 12 residues. V lost 4 bases and J lost 4, with 8 bases in between. Germline V gives CDR1 SGHRS, CDR2 YFSETQ. Based on the CDR3 plus reference TRBV5-1 and TRBJ1-2, the full variable domain is KAGVTQTPRYLIKTRGQQVTLSCSPISGHRSVSWYQQTPGQGLQFLFEYFSETQRNKGNFPGRFSGRQFSNSRSEMNVSTLELGDSALYLCASSTDSYGYTFGSGTRLTVV.

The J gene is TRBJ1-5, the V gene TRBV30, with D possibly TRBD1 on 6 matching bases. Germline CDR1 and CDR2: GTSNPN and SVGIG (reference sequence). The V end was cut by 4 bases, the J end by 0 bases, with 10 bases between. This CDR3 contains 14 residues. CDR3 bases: TGTGCCTGGAACGGACAGTTTAGCAATCAGCCCCAGCATTTT. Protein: CAWNGQFSNQPQHF. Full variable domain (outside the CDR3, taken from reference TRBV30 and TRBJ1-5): SQTIHQWPATLVQPVGSPLSLECTVEGTSNPNLYWYRQAAGRGLQLLFYSVGIGQISSEVPQNLSASRPQDRQFILSSKKLLLSDSGFYLCAWNGQFSNQPQHFGDGTRLSIL.

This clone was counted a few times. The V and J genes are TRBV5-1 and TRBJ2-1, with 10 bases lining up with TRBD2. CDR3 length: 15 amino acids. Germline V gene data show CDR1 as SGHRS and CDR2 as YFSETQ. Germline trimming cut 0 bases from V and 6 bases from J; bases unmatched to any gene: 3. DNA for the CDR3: TGCGCCAGCAGCTTGGTAGCGGGAGGCGTCAATGAGCAGTTCTTC. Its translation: CASSLVAGGVNEQFF.

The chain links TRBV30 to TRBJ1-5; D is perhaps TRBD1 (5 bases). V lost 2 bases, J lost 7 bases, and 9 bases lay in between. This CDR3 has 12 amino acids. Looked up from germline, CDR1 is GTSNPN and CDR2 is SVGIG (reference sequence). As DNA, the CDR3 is TGTGCCTGGAGTTTGGGGCCGCAGCCCCAGCATTTT. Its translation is CAWSLGPQPQHF. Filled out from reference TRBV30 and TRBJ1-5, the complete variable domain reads SQTIHQWPATLVQPVGSPLSLECTVEGTSNPNLYWYRQAAGRGLQLLFYSVGIGQISSEVPQNLSASRPQDRQFILSSKKLLLSDSGFYLCAWSLGPQPQHFGDGTRLSIL.

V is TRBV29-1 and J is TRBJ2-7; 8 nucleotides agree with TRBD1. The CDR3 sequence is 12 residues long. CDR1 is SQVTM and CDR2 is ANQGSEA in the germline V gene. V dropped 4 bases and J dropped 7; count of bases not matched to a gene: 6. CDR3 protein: CSVGRGRSEQYF. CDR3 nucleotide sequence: TGCAGCGTTGGCAGGGGGCGTAGTGAGCAGTACTTC.

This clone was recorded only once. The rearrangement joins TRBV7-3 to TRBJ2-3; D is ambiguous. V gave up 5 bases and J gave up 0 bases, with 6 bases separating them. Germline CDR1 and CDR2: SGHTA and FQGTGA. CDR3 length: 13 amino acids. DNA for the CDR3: TGTGCCAGCAGCCCCCTTAGCACAGATACGCAGTATTTT. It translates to CASSPLSTDTQYF.

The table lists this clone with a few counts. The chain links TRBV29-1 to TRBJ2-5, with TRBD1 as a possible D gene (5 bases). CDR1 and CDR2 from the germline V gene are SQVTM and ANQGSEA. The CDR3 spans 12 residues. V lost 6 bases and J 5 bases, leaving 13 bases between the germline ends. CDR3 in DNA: TGCAGCGTGAGAGAACAGGCGGAGACCCAGTACTTC. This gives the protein CSVREQAETQYF.

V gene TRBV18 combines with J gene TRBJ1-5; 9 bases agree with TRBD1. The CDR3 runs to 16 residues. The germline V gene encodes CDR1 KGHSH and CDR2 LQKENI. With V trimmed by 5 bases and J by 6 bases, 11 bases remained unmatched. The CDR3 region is CASSATGGQVGQPQHF. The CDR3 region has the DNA TGTGCCAGCTCAGCGACAGGGGGGCAGGTGGGTCAGCCCCAGCATTTT. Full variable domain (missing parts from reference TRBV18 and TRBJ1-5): NAGVMQNPRHLVRRRGQEARLRCSPMKGHSHVYWYRQLPEEGLKFMVYLQKENIIDESGMPKERFSAEFPKEGPSILRIQQVVRGDSAAYFCASSATGGQVGQPQHFGDGTRLSIL.

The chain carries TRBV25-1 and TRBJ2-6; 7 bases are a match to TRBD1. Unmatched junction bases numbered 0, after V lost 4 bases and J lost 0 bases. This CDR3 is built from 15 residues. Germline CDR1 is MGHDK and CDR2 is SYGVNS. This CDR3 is CASSGQGSGANVLTF. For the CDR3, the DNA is TGTGCCAGCAGTGGACAGGGCTCTGGGGCCAACGTCCTGACTTTC.

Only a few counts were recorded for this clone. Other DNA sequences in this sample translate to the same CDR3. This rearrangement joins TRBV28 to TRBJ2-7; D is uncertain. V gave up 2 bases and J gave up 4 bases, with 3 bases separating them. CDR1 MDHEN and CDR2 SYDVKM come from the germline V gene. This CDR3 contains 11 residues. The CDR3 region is CASSLIYEQYF. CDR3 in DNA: TGTGCCAGCAGTTTAATATACGAGCAGTACTTC.

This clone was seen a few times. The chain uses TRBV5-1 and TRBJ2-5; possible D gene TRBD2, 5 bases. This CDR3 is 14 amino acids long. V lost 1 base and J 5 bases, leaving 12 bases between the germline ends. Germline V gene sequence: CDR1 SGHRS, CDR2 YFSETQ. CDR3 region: CASSLFGLSETQYF. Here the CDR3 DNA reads TGCGCCAGCAGCTTGTTTGGACTGAGTGAGACCCAGTACTTC.

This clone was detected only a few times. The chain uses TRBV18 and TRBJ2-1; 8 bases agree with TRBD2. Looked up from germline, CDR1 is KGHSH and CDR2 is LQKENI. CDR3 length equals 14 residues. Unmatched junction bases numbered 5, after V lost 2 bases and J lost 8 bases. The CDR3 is CASSPLGAGDEQFF. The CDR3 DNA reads TGTGCCAGCTCACCATTGGGAGCGGGAGATGAGCAGTTCTTC.